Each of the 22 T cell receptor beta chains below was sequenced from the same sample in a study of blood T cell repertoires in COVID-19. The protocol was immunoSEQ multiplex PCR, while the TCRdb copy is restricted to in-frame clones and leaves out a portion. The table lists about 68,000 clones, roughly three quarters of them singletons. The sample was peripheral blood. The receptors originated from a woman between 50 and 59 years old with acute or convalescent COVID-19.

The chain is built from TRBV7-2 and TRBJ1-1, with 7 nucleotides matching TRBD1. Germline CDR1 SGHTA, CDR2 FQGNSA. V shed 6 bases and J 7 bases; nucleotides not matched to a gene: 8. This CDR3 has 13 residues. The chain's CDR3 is CASRVTGVLEAFF. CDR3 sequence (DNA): TGTGCCAGCAGGGTTACAGGGGTTCTTGAAGCTTTCTTT.

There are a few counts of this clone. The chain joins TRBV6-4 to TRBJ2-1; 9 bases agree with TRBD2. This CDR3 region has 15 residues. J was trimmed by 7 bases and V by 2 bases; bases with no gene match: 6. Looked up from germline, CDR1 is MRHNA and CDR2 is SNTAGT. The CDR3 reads CASSDRAGGPNEQFF. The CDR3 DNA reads TGTGCCAGCAGTGACCGGGCGGGAGGGCCAAATGAGCAGTTCTTC.

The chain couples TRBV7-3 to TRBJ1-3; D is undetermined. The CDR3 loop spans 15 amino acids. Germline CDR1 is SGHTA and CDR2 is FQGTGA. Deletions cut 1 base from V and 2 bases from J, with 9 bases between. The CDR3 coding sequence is TGTGCCAGCAGCTTAAAGGGAGGAGCTGGAAACACCATATATTTT. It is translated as CASSLKGGAGNTIYF.

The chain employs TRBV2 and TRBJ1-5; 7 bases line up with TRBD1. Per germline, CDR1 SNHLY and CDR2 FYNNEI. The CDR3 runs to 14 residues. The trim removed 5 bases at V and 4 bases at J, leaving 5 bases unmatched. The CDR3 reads CASSRDSPNQPQHF. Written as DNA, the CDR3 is TGTGCCAGCAGTCGGGACAGCCCAAATCAGCCCCAGCATTTT.

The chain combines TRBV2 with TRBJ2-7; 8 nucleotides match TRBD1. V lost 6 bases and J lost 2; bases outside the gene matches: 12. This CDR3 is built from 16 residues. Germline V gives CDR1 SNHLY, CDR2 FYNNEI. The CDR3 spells CASSQGGGDRPYEQYF. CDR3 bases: TGTGCCAGCAGCCAAGGGGGTGGGGACAGGCCCTACGAGCAGTACTTC. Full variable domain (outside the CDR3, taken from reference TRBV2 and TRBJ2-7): EPEVTQTPSHQVTQMGQEVILRCVPISNHLYFYWYRQILGQKVEFLVSFYNNEISEKSEIFDDQFSVERPDGSNFTLKIRSTKLEDSAMYFCASSQGGGDRPYEQYFGPGTRLTVT.

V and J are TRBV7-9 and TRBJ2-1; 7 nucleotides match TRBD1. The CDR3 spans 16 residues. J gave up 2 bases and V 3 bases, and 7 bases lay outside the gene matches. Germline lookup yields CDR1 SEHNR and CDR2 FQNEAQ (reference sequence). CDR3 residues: CASSLQWTGPYNEQFF. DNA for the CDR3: TGTGCCAGCAGCTTGCAATGGACAGGTCCCTACAATGAGCAGTTCTTC.

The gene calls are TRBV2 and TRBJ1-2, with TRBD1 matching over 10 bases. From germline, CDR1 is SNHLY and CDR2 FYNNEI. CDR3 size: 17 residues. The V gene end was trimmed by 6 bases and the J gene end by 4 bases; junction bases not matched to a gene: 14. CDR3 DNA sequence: TGTGCCAGCAGAGCCGACAGGGGGCCACCCCCCGTCTATGGCTACACCTTC. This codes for CASRADRGPPPVYGYTF.

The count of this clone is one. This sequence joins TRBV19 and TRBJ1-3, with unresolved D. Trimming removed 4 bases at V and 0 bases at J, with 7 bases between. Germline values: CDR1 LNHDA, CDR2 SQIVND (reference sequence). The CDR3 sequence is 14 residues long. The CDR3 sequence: CASSTSLSGNTIYF. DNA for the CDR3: TGTGCCAGTAGTACTTCCCTCTCTGGAAACACCATATATTTT.

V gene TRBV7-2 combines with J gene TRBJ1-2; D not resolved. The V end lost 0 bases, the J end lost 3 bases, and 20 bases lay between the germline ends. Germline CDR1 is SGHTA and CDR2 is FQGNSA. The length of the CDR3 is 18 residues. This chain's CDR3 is CASSLAGSGSGYYYGYTF. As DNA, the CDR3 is TGTGCCAGCAGCTTAGCCGGATCGGGAAGTGGGTACTACTATGGCTACACCTTC. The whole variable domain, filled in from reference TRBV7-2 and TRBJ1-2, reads GAGVSQSPSNKVTEKGKDVELRCDPISGHTALYWYRQSLGQGLEFLIYFQGNSAPDKSGLPSDRFSAERTGGSVSTLTIQRTQQEDSAVYLCASSLAGSGSGYYYGYTFGSGTRLTVV.

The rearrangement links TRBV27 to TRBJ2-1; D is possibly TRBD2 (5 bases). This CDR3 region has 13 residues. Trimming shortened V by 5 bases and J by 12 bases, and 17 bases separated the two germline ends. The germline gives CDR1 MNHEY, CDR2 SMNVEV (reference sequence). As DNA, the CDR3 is TGTGCCAGCAGTAATCAACTAGAGGAGGTGCAGTTCTTC. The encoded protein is CASSNQLEEVQFF.

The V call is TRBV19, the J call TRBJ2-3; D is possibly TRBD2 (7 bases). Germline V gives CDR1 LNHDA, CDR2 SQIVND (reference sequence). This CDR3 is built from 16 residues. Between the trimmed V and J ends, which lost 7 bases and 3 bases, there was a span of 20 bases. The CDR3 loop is CASTEEGGAVTDTQYF. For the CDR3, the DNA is TGTGCCAGTACCGAAGAGGGGGGGGCGGTAACAGATACGCAGTATTTT.

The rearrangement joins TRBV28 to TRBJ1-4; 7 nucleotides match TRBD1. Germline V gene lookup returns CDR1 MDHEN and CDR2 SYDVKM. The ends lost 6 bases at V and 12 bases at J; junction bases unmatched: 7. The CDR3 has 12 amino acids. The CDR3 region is CASSRRQGELFF. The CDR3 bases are TGTGCCAGCAGCCGTAGACAGGGCGAACTGTTTTTT.

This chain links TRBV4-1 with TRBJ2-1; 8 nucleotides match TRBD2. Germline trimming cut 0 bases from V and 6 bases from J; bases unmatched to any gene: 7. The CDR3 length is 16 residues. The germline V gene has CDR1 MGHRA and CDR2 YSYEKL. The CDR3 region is CASSQDIGLAGNEQFF. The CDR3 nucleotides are TGCGCCAGCAGCCAAGATATAGGCCTAGCGGGCAATGAGCAGTTCTTC.

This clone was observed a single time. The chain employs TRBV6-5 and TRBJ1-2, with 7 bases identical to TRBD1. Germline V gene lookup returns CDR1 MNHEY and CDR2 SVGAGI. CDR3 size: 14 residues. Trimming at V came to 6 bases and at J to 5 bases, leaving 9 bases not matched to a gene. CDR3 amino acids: CASSSTGQPYGYTF. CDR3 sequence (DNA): TGTGCCAGCAGCTCTACGGGACAGCCTTATGGCTACACCTTC.

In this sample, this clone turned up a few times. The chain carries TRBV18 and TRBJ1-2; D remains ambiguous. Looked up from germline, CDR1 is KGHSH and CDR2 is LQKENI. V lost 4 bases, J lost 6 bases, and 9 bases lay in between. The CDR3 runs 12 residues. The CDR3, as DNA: TGTGCCAGCTCACGCGGCGCGGATGGCTACACCTTC. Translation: CASSRGADGYTF.

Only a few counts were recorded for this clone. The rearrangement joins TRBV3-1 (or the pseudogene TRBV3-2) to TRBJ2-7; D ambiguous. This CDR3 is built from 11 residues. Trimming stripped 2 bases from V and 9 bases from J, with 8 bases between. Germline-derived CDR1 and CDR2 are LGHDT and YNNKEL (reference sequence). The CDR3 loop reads CASSQRAMQYF. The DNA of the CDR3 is TGTGCCAGCAGCCAACGAGCTATGCAGTACTTC.

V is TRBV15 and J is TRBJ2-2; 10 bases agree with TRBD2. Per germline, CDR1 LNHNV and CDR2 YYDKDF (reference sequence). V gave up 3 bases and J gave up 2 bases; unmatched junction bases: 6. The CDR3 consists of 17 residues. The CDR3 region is CATSSQTSGFNTGELFF. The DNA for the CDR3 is TGTGCCACCAGCAGCCAGACTAGCGGGTTTAACACCGGGGAGCTGTTTTTT. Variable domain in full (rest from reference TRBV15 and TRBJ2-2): DAMVIQNPRYQVTQFGKPVTLSCSQTLNHNVMYWYQQKSSQAPKLLFHYYDKDFNNEADTPDNFQSRRPNTSFCFLDIRSPGLGDTAMYLCATSSQTSGFNTGELFFGEGSRLTVL.

CDR3 in DNA: TGTGCCAGCAGTTCGGCTGGAGCTGGGGCCAACGTCCTGACTTTC. This sequence encodes CASSSAGAGANVLTF. The chain employs TRBV28 and TRBJ2-6; D is undetermined. The CDR3 consists of 15 residues. Between the trimmed V and J ends, which lost 4 bases and 2 bases, there was a span of 9 bases. The germline CDR1 and CDR2 sequences are MDHEN and SYDVKM.

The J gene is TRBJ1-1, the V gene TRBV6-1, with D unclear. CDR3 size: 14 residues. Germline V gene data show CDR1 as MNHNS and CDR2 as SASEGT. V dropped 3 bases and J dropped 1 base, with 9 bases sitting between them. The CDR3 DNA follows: TGTGCCAGCAGTGATGGGCCGGCGAACACTGAAGCTTTCTTT. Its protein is CASSDGPANTEAFF.

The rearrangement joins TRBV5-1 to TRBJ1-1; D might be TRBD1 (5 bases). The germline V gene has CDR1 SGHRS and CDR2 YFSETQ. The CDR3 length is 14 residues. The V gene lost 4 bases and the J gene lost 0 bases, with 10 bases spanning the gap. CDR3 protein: CASSPTVLNTEAFF. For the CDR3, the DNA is TGCGCCAGCAGCCCGACAGTGCTGAACACTGAAGCTTTCTTT.

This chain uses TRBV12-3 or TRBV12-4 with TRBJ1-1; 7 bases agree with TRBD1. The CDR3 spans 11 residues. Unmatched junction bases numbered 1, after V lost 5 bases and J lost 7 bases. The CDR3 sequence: CASSRTGEAFF. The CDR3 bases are TGTGCCAGCAGTAGGACAGGTGAAGCTTTCTTT.

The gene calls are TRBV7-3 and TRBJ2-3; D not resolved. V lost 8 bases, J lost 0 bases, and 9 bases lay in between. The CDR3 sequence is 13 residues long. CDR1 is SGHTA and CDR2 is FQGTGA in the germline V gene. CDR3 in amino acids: CASAYGSTDTQYF. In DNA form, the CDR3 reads TGTGCCAGCGCTTACGGGAGCACAGATACGCAGTATTTT.